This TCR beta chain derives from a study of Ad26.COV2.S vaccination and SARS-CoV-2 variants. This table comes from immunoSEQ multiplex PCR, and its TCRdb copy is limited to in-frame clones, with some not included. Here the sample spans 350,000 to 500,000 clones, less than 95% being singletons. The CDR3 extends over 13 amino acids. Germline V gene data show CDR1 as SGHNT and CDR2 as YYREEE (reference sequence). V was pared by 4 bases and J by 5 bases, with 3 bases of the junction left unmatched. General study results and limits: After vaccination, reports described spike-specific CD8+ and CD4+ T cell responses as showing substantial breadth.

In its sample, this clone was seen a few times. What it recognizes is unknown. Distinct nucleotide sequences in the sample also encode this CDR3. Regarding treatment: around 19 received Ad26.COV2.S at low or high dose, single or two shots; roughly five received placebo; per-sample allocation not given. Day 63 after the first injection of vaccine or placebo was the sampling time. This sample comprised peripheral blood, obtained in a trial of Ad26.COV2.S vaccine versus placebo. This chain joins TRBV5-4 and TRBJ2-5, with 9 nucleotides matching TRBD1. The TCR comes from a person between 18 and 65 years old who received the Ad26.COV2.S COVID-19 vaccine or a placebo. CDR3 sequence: CASSPGQGETQYF. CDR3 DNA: TGTGCCAGCAGCCCGGGACAGGGCGAGACCCAGTACTTC. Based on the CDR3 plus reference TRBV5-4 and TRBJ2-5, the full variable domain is ETGVTQSPTHLIKTRGQQVTLRCSSQSGHNTVSWYQQALGQGPQFIFQYYREEENGRGNFPPRFSGLQFPNYSSELNVNALELDDSALYLCASSPGQGETQYFGPGTRLLVL.